What follows are 10 T cell receptor beta chains derived from one specimen sequenced in a study of shared clonotypes between healthy human individuals. Naive CD8 cells were CD45RO-negative, positively selected for CCR7, excluding terminally differentiated effector memory CD45RA+ cells. Method: immunoSEQ multiplex PCR; TCRdb's copy keeps in-frame clones and lacks some. The sample carries 700,000 to 950,000 clones, around 96% recorded once. The source material was naive CD8+ T cells sorted from blood. The receptors were gathered from a man aged 25 to 45 in good health.

The chain recombines TRBV27 with TRBJ2-1, with D perhaps TRBD1 (6 bases). The CDR3 extends over 15 amino acids. Trimming stripped 0 bases from V and 4 bases from J, with 10 bases between. Germline assignment: CDR1 MNHEY and CDR2 SMNVEV (reference sequence). The CDR3 region is CASSLSRGAYNEQFF. The CDR3 DNA reads as TGTGCCAGCAGTTTATCCAGGGGAGCGTACAATGAGCAGTTCTTC.

The genes are TRBV4-1 and TRBJ2-7; perhaps TRBD2 as D (6 bases). Trimming removed 1 base from V and 3 bases from J, with 13 bases in between. From germline, CDR1 is MGHRA and CDR2 YSYEKL. The CDR3 loop spans 15 amino acids. The CDR3 here is CASSQGPGAYYEQYF. DNA for the CDR3: TGCGCCAGCAGCCAAGGACCGGGAGCGTACTACGAGCAGTACTTC.

The chain uses TRBV7-9 and TRBJ1-4; unclear D gene. Trimming stripped 4 bases from V and 5 bases from J, with 5 bases between. This CDR3 has 12 residues. Germline V gives CDR1 SEHNR, CDR2 FQNEAQ (reference sequence). The CDR3 spells CASSSLNEKLFF. As DNA, the CDR3 is TGTGCCAGCAGCTCTCTGAATGAAAAACTGTTTTTT.

The J gene is TRBJ2-2, the V gene TRBV7-2, with 9 bases that match TRBD1. Germline trimming cut 5 bases from V and 8 bases from J; bases unmatched to any gene: 9. The V gene's germline CDR1 is SGHTA and CDR2 FQGNSA. The CDR3 has 15 amino acids. CDR3 sequence: CASSTWDREIGELFF. The CDR3 DNA follows: TGTGCCAGCAGCACCTGGGACAGGGAAATTGGGGAGCTGTTTTTT.

Only one count was recorded for this clone. The chain is built from TRBV5-1 and TRBJ2-5; D may be TRBD2 (6 bases). There are 13 residues in the CDR3. Trimming removed 1 base at V and 7 bases at J, with 11 bases between. Germline V gives CDR1 SGHRS, CDR2 YFSETQ. CDR3 nucleotides: TGCGCCAGCAGCTTGAAAGGGGAGGTGACCCAGTACTTC. This sequence encodes CASSLKGEVTQYF.

This sequence joins TRBV10-2 and TRBJ2-7; 10 nucleotides line up with TRBD2. V lost 7 bases and J lost 6; bases outside the gene matches: 21. The germline gives CDR1 WSHSY, CDR2 SAAADI. The CDR3 is 18 amino acids. CDR3: CASMSGYRGAGGSIEQYF. In nucleotides, the CDR3 is TGCGCCAGCATGTCTGGTTACCGGGGAGCGGGAGGGTCGATCGAGCAGTACTTC.

On this clone itself: Other DNA sequences in this sample translate to the same CDR3. The rearrangement links TRBV7-2 to TRBJ2-1; D gene unclear. V dropped 1 base and J dropped 10 bases, with 5 bases sitting between them. The CDR3 length is 11 residues. Germline lookup yields CDR1 SGHTA and CDR2 FQGNSA. The CDR3 coding sequence is TGTGCCAGCAGCTTAGTAGGCGAGCAGTTCTTC. Its protein product is CASSLVGEQFF.

In nucleotides, the CDR3 is TGTGCCAGCAGCTCCCCGTCGGTTGCGGGCTATGGCTACACCTTC. It yields the protein CASSSPSVAGYGYTF. The chain links TRBV7-8 to TRBJ1-2; D not resolved. With 4 bases removed from V and 4 bases from J, the gap between germline ends came to 16 bases. The V gene's germline CDR1 is SGHVS and CDR2 FQNEAQ. The length of the CDR3 is 15 residues.

Many counts were recorded for this clone. The chain combines TRBV28 with TRBJ1-5; tentatively, D is TRBD1 (5 bases). From germline, CDR1 is MDHEN and CDR2 SYDVKM. This CDR3 contains 16 residues. Trimming removed 2 bases at V and 2 bases at J, with 13 bases between. The CDR3: CASSLLLAGGNQPQHF. DNA of the CDR3: TGTGCCAGCAGTTTACTCCTCGCGGGGGGCAATCAGCCCCAGCATTTT.

Remarks on this clone: Other DNA variants within this sample encode the same CDR3. The CDR3 region has the DNA TGTGCCAGCAGCCTCGGACAGGGGCATCAGCCCCAGCATTTT. Translating it yields CASSLGQGHQPQHF. V is TRBV7-9 and J is TRBJ1-5; 9 bases line up with TRBD1. Germline assignment: CDR1 SEHNR and CDR2 FQNEAQ (reference sequence). Germline trimming cut 5 bases from V and 5 bases from J; bases unmatched to any gene: 4. The CDR3 runs 14 residues.